Sequencing of this T cell receptor (beta chain) was carried out in a study of blood T cell repertoires in COVID-19. Study details: T cells, B-cell-depleted T cells, or PBMCs provided the cDNA or gDNA that served as material.

The table came from immunoSEQ multiplex PCR; TCRdb's copy has only in-frame clones and leaves some out. The table has 98,000 or so clones, 82% seen once. This clone was found once. This TCR came from a man aged 60-69 years with acute or convalescent COVID-19. The sample taken for sequencing was peripheral blood.

The CDR3 DNA reads as TGTGCCAGCAGGGGGGGACAGGCCTCTGACTATGGCTACACCTTC. Translating it yields CASRGGQASDYGYTF. V usage is TRBV28 and J usage is TRBJ1-2; 8 bases align to TRBD1. V lost 6 bases to trimming and J lost 3 bases; unmatched junction nucleotides: 9. This CDR3 spans 15 amino acids. CDR1 is MDHEN and CDR2 is SYDVKM in the germline V gene.